This T cell receptor beta chain was recorded in a study of cytomegalovirus exposure and HLA in healthy donors. Germline V gives CDR1 LGHNT, CDR2 FRNRAP. This CDR3 is built from 13 residues. Between the trimmed V and J ends, which lost 6 bases and 6 bases, there was a span of 11 bases. Generated by immunoSEQ multiplex PCR, the TCRdb table keeps only in-frame clones and is missing some. The sample carries some 170,000 clones, less than 90% recorded once. The genes are TRBV12-5 and TRBJ2-2; D not certain. Sequencing was carried out using PBMCs. This TCR came from a woman aged 30 to 39 in good health and CMV-seronegative. The CDR3 spells CASGYAGSGELFF. The CDR3, as DNA: TGTGCTAGTGGGTACGCTGGGTCCGGGGAGCTGTTTTTT.